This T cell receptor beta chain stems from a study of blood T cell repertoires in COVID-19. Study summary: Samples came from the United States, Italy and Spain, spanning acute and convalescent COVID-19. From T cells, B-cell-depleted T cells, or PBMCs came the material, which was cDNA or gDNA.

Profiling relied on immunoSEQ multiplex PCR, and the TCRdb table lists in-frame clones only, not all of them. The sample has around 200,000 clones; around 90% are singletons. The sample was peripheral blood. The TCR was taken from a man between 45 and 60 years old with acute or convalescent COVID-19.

CDR3: CASSQDRETGTSGSTDTQYF. In DNA, the CDR3 is TGTGCCAGCAGCCAAGATAGAGAAACCGGGACTAGCGGGAGCACAGATACGCAGTATTTT. The rearrangement uses TRBV4-2 and TRBJ2-3; 12 bases map to TRBD2. CDR1 is LGHNA and CDR2 is YNFKEQ in the germline V gene. This CDR3 comprises 20 residues. V shed 0 bases, J shed 0 bases, and the junction held 10 bases outside the gene matches.